The 3 T cell receptor beta chains given below trace back to one sample, sequenced in a study of blood T cell repertoires in COVID-19. Sequencing was performed with immunoSEQ multiplex PCR; in TCRdb, only in-frame clones are kept and a portion is missing. The sample records tens of thousands of clones, about 90% being singletons. Sequencing was done on a sample of peripheral blood. The receptors were sampled from a woman at least 80 years old with active or convalescent COVID-19.

The chain carries TRBV29-1 and TRBJ2-1; D gene ambiguous. The CDR3 has 10 amino acids. Trimming stripped 4 bases from V and 7 bases from J, with 5 bases between. CDR1 is SQVTM and CDR2 is ANQGSEA in the germline V gene. In nucleotides, the CDR3 is TGCAGCGTTGGTAGTAATGAGCAGTTCTTC. Protein: CSVGSNEQFF.

This chain uses TRBV2 with TRBJ2-7, with 8 bases lining up with TRBD1. The CDR3 spans 12 residues. V shed 6 bases, J shed 6 bases, and the junction held 4 bases outside the gene matches. Germline CDR1 SNHLY, CDR2 FYNNEI. DNA of the CDR3: TGTGCCAGCAGCGGACAGGGTGGCGAGCAGTACTTC. Translated: CASSGQGGEQYF.

The chain uses TRBV15 and TRBJ1-2; D is undetermined. V was clipped by 0 bases and J by 6 bases, with 8 bases between them. Germline loops: CDR1 LNHNV, CDR2 YYDKDF (reference sequence). CDR3 length: 13 amino acids. The CDR3 here is CATSRDRVDGYTF. CDR3 DNA: TGTGCCACCAGCAGAGATCGGGTAGATGGCTACACCTTC.